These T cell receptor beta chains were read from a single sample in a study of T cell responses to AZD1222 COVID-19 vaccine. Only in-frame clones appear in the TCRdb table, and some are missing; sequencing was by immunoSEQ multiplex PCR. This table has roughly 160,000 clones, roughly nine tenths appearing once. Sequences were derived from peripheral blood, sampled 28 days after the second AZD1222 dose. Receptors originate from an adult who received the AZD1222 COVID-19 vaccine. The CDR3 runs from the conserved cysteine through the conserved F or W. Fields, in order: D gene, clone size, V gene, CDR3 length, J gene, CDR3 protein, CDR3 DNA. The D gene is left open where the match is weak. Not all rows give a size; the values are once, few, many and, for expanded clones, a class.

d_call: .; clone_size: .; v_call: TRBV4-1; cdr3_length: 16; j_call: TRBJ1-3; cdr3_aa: CASSQDSRFSGNTIYF; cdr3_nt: TGCGCCAGCAGCCAAGATAGCCGGTTCTCTGGAAACACCATATATTTT
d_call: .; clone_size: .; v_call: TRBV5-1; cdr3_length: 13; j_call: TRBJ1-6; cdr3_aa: CASSLDTEEPLHF; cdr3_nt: TGCGCCAGCAGCTTGGATACAGAGGAACCCCTCCACTTT
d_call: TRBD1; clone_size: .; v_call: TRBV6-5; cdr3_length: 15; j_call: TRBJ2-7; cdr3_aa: CASSPRGQVLGEQYF; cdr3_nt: TGTGCCAGCAGTCCCAGGGGGCAGGTGTTGGGGGAGCAGTACTTC
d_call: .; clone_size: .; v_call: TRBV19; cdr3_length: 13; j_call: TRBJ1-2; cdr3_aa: CASRRDNFYGYTF; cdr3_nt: TGTGCCAGTAGAAGGGACAACTTCTATGGCTACACCTTC
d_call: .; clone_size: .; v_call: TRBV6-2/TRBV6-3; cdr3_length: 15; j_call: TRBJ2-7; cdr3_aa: CASSPRADSPYEQYF; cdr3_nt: TGTGCCAGCAGCCCCCGAGCGGACTCCCCCTACGAGCAGTACTTC
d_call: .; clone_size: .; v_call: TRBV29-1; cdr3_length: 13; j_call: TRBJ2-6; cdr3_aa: CSVDPSGANVLTF; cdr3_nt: TGCAGCGTTGATCCTTCCGGGGCCAACGTCCTGACTTTC
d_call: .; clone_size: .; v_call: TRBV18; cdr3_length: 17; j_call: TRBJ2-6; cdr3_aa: CASSPLSLGGGANVLTF; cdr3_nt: TGTGCCAGCTCACCACTATCTTTGGGCGGTGGGGCCAACGTCCTGACTTTC
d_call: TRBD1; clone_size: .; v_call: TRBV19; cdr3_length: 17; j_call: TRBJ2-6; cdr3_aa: CASRDRGLRAGANVLTF; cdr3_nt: TGTGCCAGTAGGGACAGGGGGCTACGCGCTGGGGCCAACGTCCTGACTTTC
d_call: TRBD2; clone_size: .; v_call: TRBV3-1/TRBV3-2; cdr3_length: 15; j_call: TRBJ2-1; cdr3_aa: CASSYMSGSYNEQFF; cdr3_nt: TGTGCCAGCAGCTATATGAGCGGGAGCTACAATGAGCAGTTCTTC
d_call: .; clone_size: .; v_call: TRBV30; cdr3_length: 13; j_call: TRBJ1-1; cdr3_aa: CAWSVGGPTEAFF; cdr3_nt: TGTGCCTGGAGTGTAGGGGGACCCACTGAAGCTTTCTTT
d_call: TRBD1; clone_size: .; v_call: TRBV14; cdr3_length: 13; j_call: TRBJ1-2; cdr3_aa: CASSATGAYGYTF; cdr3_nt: TGTGCCAGCAGCGCGACAGGGGCCTATGGCTACACCTTC
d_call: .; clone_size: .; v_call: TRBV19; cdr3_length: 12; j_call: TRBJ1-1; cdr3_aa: CAVEGVNTEAFF; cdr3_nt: TGTGCAGTCGAAGGAGTGAACACTGAAGCTTTCTTT
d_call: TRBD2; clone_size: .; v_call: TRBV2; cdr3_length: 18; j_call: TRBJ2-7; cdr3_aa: CASSEGTSLAGGSYEQYF; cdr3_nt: TGTGCCAGCAGTGAGGGGACTTCCCTAGCGGGAGGCTCCTACGAGCAGTACTTC
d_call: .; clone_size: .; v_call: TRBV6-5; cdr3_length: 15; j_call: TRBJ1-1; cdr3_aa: CASSYVNRANTEAFF; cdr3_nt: TGTGCCAGCAGTTACGTGAACAGGGCGAACACTGAAGCTTTCTTT
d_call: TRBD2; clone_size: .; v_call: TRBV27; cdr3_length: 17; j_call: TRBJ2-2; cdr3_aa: CASSLSPGLAATGELFF; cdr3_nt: TGTGCCAGCAGTTTATCCCCGGGACTAGCGGCCACCGGGGAGCTGTTTTTT
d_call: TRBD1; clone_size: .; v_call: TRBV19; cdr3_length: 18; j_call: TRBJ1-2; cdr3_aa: CASSSHRGRLEGAYGYTF; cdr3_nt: TGTGCCAGTAGTTCTCACAGGGGGCGCCTGGAAGGGGCCTATGGCTACACCTTC
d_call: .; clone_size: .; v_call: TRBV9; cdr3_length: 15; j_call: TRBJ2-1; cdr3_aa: CASSVGVSPYNEQFF; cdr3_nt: TGTGCCAGCAGCGTAGGGGTAAGTCCCTACAATGAGCAGTTCTTC
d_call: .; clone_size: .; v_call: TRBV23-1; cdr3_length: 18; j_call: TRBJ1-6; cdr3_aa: CASSQSPSLGDYNSPLHF; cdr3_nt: TGCGCCAGCAGTCAATCCCCTTCCCTAGGGGACTATAATTCACCCCTCCACTTT
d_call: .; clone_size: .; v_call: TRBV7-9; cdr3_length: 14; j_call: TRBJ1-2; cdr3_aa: CASSPDTFNYGYTF; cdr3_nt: TGTGCCAGCAGCCCCGACACCTTTAACTATGGCTACACCTTC
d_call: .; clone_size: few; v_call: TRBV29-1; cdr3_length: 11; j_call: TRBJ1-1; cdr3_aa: CSVVSVSEAFF; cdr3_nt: TGCAGCGTTGTATCTGTCAGTGAAGCTTTCTTT
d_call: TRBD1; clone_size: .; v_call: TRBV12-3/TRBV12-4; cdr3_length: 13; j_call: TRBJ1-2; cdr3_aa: CASSGQGEYGYTF; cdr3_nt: TGTGCCAGCAGCGGGCAGGGGGAATATGGCTACACCTTC
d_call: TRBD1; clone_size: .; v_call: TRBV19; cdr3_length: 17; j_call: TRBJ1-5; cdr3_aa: CASSIVSRDRANQPQHF; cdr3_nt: TGTGCCAGTAGTATCGTGTCCCGGGACAGGGCCAATCAGCCCCAGCATTTT
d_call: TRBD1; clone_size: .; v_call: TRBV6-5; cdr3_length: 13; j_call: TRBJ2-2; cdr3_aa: CATGGQGTGELFF; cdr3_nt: TGTGCCACCGGCGGACAGGGGACCGGGGAGCTGTTTTTT
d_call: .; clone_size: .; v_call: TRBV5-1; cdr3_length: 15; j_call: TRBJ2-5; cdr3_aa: CASSARPGSQETQYF; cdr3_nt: TGCGCCAGCAGCGCCCGCCCAGGGTCCCAAGAGACCCAGTACTTC
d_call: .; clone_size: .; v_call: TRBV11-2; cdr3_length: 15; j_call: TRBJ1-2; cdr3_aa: CASSSIRNPYYGYTF; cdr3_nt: TGTGCCAGCAGCTCCATCAGAAATCCCTACTATGGCTACACCTTC
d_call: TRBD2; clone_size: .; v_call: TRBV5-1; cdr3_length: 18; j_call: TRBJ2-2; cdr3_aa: CASSPKPIAGGNTGELFF; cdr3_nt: TGCGCCAGCAGCCCCAAACCAATAGCGGGGGGGAACACCGGGGAGCTGTTTTTT
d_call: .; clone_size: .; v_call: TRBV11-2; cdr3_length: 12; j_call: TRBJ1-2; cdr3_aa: CASSSQGNGYTF; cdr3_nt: TGTGCCAGCAGCTCACAGGGTAATGGCTACACCTTC
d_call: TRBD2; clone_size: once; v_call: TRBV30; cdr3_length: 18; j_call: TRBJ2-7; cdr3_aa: CAWRAPGLATDLTYEQYF; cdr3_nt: TGTGCCTGGAGAGCCCCGGGACTAGCGACGGATTTGACCTACGAGCAGTACTTC
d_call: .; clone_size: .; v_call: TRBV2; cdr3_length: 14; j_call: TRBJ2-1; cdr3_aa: CASRVRERVNEQFF; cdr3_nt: TGTGCCAGCAGGGTTCGGGAGAGGGTAAATGAGCAGTTCTTC
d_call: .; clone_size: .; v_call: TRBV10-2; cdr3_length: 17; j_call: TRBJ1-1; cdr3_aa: CASSESRGGHYSGEAFF; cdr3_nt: TGCGCCAGCAGTGAGTCACGTGGCGGACACTATTCGGGTGAAGCTTTCTTT
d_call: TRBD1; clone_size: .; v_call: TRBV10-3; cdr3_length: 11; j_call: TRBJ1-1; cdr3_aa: CAIRDRGEAFF; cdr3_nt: TGTGCCATCAGGGACAGGGGTGAAGCTTTCTTT
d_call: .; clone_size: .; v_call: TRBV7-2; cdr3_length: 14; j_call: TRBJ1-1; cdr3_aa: CASSLVQMNTEAFF; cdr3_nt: TGTGCCAGCAGCTTAGTTCAGATGAACACTGAAGCTTTCTTT
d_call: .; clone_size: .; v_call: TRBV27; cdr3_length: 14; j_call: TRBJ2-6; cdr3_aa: CASSLTTGANVLTF; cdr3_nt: TGTGCCAGCAGTTTAACTACTGGGGCCAACGTCCTGACTTTC
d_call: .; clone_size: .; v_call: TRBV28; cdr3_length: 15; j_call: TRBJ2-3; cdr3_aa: CASSLRPQSTDTQYF; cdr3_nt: TGTGCCAGCAGTTTACGACCACAGAGCACAGATACGCAGTATTTT
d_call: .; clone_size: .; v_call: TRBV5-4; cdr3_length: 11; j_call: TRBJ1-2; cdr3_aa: CASTDGVGYTF; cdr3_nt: TGTGCCAGCACCGACGGGGTTGGGTACACCTTC
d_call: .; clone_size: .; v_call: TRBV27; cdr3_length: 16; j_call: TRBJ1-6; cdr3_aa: CASSLYGGVYNSPLHF; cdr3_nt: TGTGCCAGCAGTTTATACGGGGGGGTCTATAATTCACCCCTCCACTTT
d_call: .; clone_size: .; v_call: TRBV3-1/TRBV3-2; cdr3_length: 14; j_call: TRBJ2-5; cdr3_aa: CASSESDVQETQYF; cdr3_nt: TGTGCCAGCAGCGAATCGGACGTCCAAGAGACCCAGTACTTC
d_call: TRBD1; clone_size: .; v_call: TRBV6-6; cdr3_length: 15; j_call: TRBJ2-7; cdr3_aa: CASSSGQGVSGEQYF; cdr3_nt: TGTGCCAGCAGTTCCGGCCAGGGGGTATCGGGGGAGCAGTACTTC
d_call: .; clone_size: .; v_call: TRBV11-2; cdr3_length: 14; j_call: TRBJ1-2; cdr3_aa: CASSLGVGNYGYTF; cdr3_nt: TGTGCCAGCAGCTTAGGGGTGGGGAACTATGGCTACACCTTC
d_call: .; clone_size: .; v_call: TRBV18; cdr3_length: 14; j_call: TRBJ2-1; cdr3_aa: CASQERSSYNEQFF; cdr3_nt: TGTGCCAGTCAGGAGCGAAGCTCCTACAATGAGCAGTTCTTC
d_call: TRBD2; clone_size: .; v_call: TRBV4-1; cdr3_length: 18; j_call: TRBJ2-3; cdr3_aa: CASSQVWSGTSFPDTQYF; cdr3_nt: TGCGCCAGCAGCCAAGTCTGGTCCGGGACTAGCTTTCCAGATACGCAGTATTTT
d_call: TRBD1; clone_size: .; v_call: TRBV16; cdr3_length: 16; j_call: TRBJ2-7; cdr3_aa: CASSQSRTGGQDEQYF; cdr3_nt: TGTGCCAGCAGCCAAAGCCGGACAGGGGGGCAGGACGAGCAGTACTTC
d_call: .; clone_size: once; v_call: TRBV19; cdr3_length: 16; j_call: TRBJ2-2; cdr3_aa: CASSIPGGLGTGELFF; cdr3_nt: TGTGCCAGTAGTATCCCCGGGGGCCTGGGCACCGGGGAGCTGTTTTTT
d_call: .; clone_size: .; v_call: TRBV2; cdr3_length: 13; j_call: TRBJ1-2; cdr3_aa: CASMGVGNYGYTF; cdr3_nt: TGTGCCAGCATGGGGGTGGGAAACTATGGCTACACCTTC
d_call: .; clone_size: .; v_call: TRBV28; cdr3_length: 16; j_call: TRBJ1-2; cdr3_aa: CASRPSTGLANYGYTF; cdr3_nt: TGTGCCAGCAGACCCTCTACAGGGTTAGCTAACTATGGCTACACCTTC
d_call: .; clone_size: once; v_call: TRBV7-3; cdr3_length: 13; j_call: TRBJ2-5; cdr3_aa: CASSLSPGKTQYF; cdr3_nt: TGTGCCAGCAGCTTATCTCCGGGAAAGACCCAGTACTTC
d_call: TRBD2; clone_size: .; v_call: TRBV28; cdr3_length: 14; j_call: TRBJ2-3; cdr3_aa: CASSPGLVLDTQYF; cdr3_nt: TGTGCCAGCAGCCCGGGACTAGTATTAGATACGCAGTATTTT
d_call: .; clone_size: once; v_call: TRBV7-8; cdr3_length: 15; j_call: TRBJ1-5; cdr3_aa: CASSSREGSNQPQHF; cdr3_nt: TGTGCCAGCAGCTCCCGGGAGGGAAGCAATCAGCCCCAGCATTTT
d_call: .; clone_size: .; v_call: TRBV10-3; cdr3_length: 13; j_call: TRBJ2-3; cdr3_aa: CAISSLPTDTQYF; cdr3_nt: TGTGCCATCTCGTCACTACCCACAGATACGCAGTATTTT
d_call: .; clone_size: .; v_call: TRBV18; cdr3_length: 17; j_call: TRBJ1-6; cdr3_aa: CASSPKRDSSYNSPLHF; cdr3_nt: TGTGCCAGCTCACCAAAACGAGACAGCTCCTATAATTCACCCCTCCACTTT
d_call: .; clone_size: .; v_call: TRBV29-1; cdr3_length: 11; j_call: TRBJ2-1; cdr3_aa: CSVAGIHEQFF; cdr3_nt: TGCAGCGTTGCCGGTATACATGAGCAGTTCTTC
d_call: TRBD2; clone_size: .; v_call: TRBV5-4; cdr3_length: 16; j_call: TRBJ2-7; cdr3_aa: CASSQDSGSAPYEQYF; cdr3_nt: TGTGCCAGCAGCCAAGACAGCGGGAGCGCTCCCTACGAGCAGTACTTC
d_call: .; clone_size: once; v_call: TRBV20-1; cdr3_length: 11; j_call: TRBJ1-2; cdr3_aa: CSATPGDGYTF; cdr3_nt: TGCAGTGCGACCCCCGGGGATGGCTACACCTTC
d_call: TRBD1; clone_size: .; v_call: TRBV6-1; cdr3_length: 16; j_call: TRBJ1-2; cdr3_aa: CASSEVRFRGGYGYTF; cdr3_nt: TGTGCCAGCAGTGAAGTGAGATTCAGGGGGGGCTATGGCTACACCTTC
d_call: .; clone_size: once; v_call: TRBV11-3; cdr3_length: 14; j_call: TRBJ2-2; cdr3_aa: CASSSYKGTGELFF; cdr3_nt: TGTGCCAGCAGCTCCTATAAGGGCACCGGGGAGCTGTTTTTT
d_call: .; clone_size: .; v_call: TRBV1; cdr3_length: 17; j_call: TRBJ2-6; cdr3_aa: CTSSVERLCTRANVLTF; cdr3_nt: TGCACCAGCAGCGTAGAACGTTTGTGCACTCGGGCCAACGTCCTGACTTTC
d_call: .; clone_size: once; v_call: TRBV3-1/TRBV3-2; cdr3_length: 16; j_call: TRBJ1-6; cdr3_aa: CASSQVEGAGNSPLHF; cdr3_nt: TGTGCCAGCAGCCAAGTCGAAGGGGCTGGGAATTCACCCCTCCACTTT